These 20 T cell receptor beta chains were all obtained from the same sample, sequenced in a study of spatial heterogeneity in lung cancer. Regarding time point: blood at routine non-recurrence follow-up after resection. Sequencing was performed on whole RNA extracted from tumor and nontumor lung tissue, or from frozen PBMC, and the material was left unsorted. Via MiXCR, TCRdb re-called the 5' RACE reads, giving one row per CDR3 protein. The repertoire consists of 25,000 to 30,000 distinct CDR3 sequences, with approximately 6% occurring once and the leading ten covering more than 20%. The source was PBMCs, collected at follow-up. Receptors were obtained from a male donor with early-stage non-small cell lung cancer.

This clonotype showed up many times. The rearrangement links TRBV7-9 to TRBJ2-5; tentatively, D is TRBD2 (7 bases). V was clipped by 5 bases and J by 4 bases, with 17 bases between them. The V gene's germline CDR1 is SEHNR and CDR2 FQNEAQ (reference sequence). CDR3 length: 15 amino acids. CDR3 amino acids: CASSPTVGGGETQYF. In DNA form, the CDR3 reads TGTGCCAGCAGCCCAACAGTGGGAGGGGGAGAGACCCAGTACTTC.

The V gene is TRBV29-1, the J gene TRBJ2-7, with TRBD1 as a possible D gene (6 bases). CDR1 is SQVTM and CDR2 is ANQGSEA in the germline V gene. Trimming pared 5 bases from V and 4 bases from J, leaving 9 bases between. This CDR3 is 11 amino acids long. The CDR3 DNA reads as TGCAGCGTTACCGACAGGTACGAGCAGTACTTC. Translating it yields CSVTDRYEQYF.

The chain carries TRBV5-1 and TRBJ2-3, with D tentatively TRBD2 (6 bases). Trimming took off 0 bases at V and 0 bases at J, with 11 bases between the two ends. Germline V gives CDR1 SGHRS, CDR2 YFSETQ. The CDR3 covers 16 residues. The CDR3 loop is CASSLGRDSSTDTQYF. The CDR3 DNA is TGCGCCAGCAGCTTGGGACGGGACTCTAGCACAGATACGCAGTATTTT.

This rearrangement joins TRBV11-3 to TRBJ2-2, with D perhaps TRBD2 (6 bases). The CDR3 totals 16 residues. Germline assignment: CDR1 SGHNT and CDR2 YENEEA. V was cut by 1 base and J by 5 bases, with 14 bases left in between. The CDR3 bases are TGTGCCAGCAGCTTAGGAGGCGGGATGGCAACCGGGGAGCTGTTTTTT. It is translated as CASSLGGGMATGELFF.

This clonotype showed up many times. This chain links TRBV29-1 with TRBJ2-1; no reliable D call. CDR1 SQVTM and CDR2 ANQGSEA come from the germline V gene. Between the trimmed V and J ends, which lost 7 bases and 6 bases, there was a span of 13 bases. The CDR3 runs to 12 residues. The DNA for the CDR3 is TGCAGCGCCGAGACCCCCAGCAATGAGCAGTTCTTC. It yields the protein CSAETPSNEQFF.

In its sample, this clonotype was seen many times. The chain employs TRBV5-1 and TRBJ2-5; 8 nucleotides align to TRBD1. After removal of 0 bases from V and 6 bases from J, the junction contained 7 bases not matched to a gene. There are 15 residues in the CDR3. Germline CDR1 reads SGHRS; CDR2 reads YFSETQ. CDR3 nucleotides: TGCGCCAGCAGCTTGGTCCAGGGGGCGAGGAAGACCCAGTACTTC. This gives the protein CASSLVQGARKTQYF.

CDR3 sequence reads: CASSLEQVYSGANVLTF. CDR3 in DNA: TGTGCCAGCAGCTTAGAACAGGTCTATTCTGGGGCCAACGTCCTGACTTTC. The V call is TRBV7-2, the J call TRBJ2-6, with D perhaps TRBD1 (5 bases). Germline lookup yields CDR1 SGHTA and CDR2 FQGNSA. Deletions cut 1 base from V and 1 base from J, with 11 bases between. This CDR3 has 17 residues.

In this sample, this clonotype turned up many times. Sequence at one end of the junction differs from germline and may be a read error. The chain joins TRBV6-1 to TRBJ2-1, with 10 nucleotides matching TRBD2. CDR3 length: 14 amino acids. The germline gives CDR1 MNHNS, CDR2 SASEGT. CDR3 sequence (DNA): TGTGCCAGCAGTGAGGGACTAGCGAACAATGAGCAATTCTTC. This gives the protein CASSEGLANNEQFF.

This clonotype has a count of ten or more. The CDR3 region has the DNA TGTGCCAGCAGGGAGACTAGCCGAAACACAGATACGCAGTATTTT. It codes for CASRETSRNTDTQYF. This chain links TRBV12-3 or TRBV12-4 with TRBJ2-3, with TRBD2 matching over 7 bases. V shed 6 bases and J 2 bases; nucleotides not matched to a gene: 8. This CDR3 has 15 residues.

This clonotype was picked up many times. The gene calls are TRBV5-4 and TRBJ2-2; 7 bases are shared with TRBD1. Unmatched junction bases numbered 8, after V lost 4 bases and J lost 5 bases. The CDR3 spans 15 residues. Germline CDR1 and CDR2: SGHNT and YYREEE (reference sequence). The CDR3 protein is CASSVEGGRTGELFF. CDR3 sequence (DNA): TGTGCCAGCAGCGTCGAAGGGGGCCGGACCGGGGAGCTGTTTTTT.

At least ten counts were recorded for this clonotype. The chain carries TRBV6-5 and TRBJ2-3; 10 bases are a match to TRBD2. The germline gives CDR1 MNHEY, CDR2 SVGAGI. V gave up 8 bases and J gave up 2 bases; unmatched junction bases: 4. The CDR3 contains 14 residues. CDR3 amino acids: CASGLADSTDTQYF. In DNA form, the CDR3 reads TGTGCCAGCGGACTAGCGGATTCCACAGATACGCAGTATTTT.

This clonotype occurred many times. J is TRBJ2-5 and V is TRBV12-3 or TRBV12-4; D possibly corresponds to TRBD1 (5 bases). The CDR3 is 14 residues long. V was cut by 6 bases and J by 5 bases, with 16 bases left in between. The CDR3 DNA is TGTGCCAGCAGCCACCTATGGGGCGGTGAGACCCAGTACTTC. Residues: CASSHLWGGETQYF.

This clonotype occurred many times. CDR3 amino acids: CASSSDQLAVGNEQFF. The CDR3 DNA reads as TGTGCCAGCAGCTCAGATCAACTAGCGGTGGGGAATGAGCAGTTCTTC. The chain employs TRBV7-2 and TRBJ2-1, with 8 positions matching TRBD2. This CDR3 region has 16 residues. V lost 4 bases and J lost 7; bases outside the gene matches: 12. In germline, CDR1 is SGHTA, CDR2 FQGNSA.

This clonotype was counted many times. J is TRBJ2-7 and V is TRBV5-4; 8 nucleotides line up with TRBD2. Germline V CDR1 and CDR2: SGHNT, YYREEE (reference sequence). J was trimmed by 0 bases and V by 2 bases; bases with no gene match: 7. The CDR3 spans 16 residues. The CDR3 sequence is CASSFAGGGHSYEQYF. In nucleotides, the CDR3 is TGTGCCAGCAGCTTCGCCGGGGGGGGCCACTCCTACGAGCAGTACTTC.

This clonotype has only a few counts. The chain joins TRBV6-5 to TRBJ2-1; 7 nucleotides agree with TRBD1. The V and J ends lost 3 bases and 4 bases, in that order; junction bases with no gene match: 3. CDR3 length equals 14 residues. Germline V gene data show CDR1 as MNHEY and CDR2 as SVGAGI. The DNA of the CDR3 is TGTGCCAGCAGTTATTCGACAGGGTACAATGAGCAGTTCTTC. Encoded protein: CASSYSTGYNEQFF.

In its sample, this clonotype was seen many times. The chain combines TRBV6-5 with TRBJ1-4, with 10 bases identical to TRBD1. The CDR3 extends over 14 amino acids. The germline V gene has CDR1 MNHEY and CDR2 SVGAGI. The V gene end was trimmed by 5 bases and the J gene end by 7 bases; junction bases not matched to a gene: 4. DNA for the CDR3: TGTGCCAGCAGTCCCGGGACAGGGGTTGAAAAACTGTTTTTT. Its translation: CASSPGTGVEKLFF.

The chain is built from TRBV6-5 and TRBJ2-7; D uncertain. CDR3 length: 14 residues. CDR1 MNHEY and CDR2 SVGAGI come from the germline V gene. Trimming left V 2 bases short and J 0 bases short, with 8 bases between. CDR3 residues: CASSYVDLSYEQYF. CDR3 nucleotide sequence: TGTGCCAGCAGTTACGTGGACCTCTCCTACGAGCAGTACTTC.

The chain links TRBV12-3 or TRBV12-4 to TRBJ2-1, with TRBD2 identical over 13 bases. The junction had 4 bases not matched to a gene; V was cut back by 2 bases and J by 9 bases. The CDR3 length is 15 residues. The CDR3 here is CASSLTRTSGGEQFF. DNA for the CDR3: TGTGCCAGCAGTTTAACCCGGACTAGCGGGGGTGAGCAGTTCTTC.

This clonotype occurred many times. V is TRBV6-5 and J is TRBJ2-1, with D maybe TRBD1 (5 bases). Trimming removed 6 bases from V and 6 bases from J, with 15 bases in between. Germline assignment: CDR1 MNHEY and CDR2 SVGAGI. This CDR3 has 14 residues. DNA of the CDR3: TGTGCCAGCAGCGCGTTTGTAGGGGTCAATGAGCAGTTCTTC. This translates into CASSAFVGVNEQFF.

CDR3 in DNA: TGTGCCAGCAGCGTCGACACTAGCACAGATACGCAGTATTTT. This encodes CASSVDTSTDTQYF. The chain uses TRBV9 and TRBJ2-3; no definite D call. The CDR3 covers 14 residues. From germline, CDR1 is SGDLS and CDR2 YYNGEE. Trimming took 2 bases from V and 0 from J, leaving 7 bases between them.